One TCR beta chain is described in this entry. Its cognate antigen is unknown. These data originate in a study of T cell responses to AZD1222 COVID-19 vaccine. Regarding the study as a whole: Repertoires were collected only later (after the peak T cell response had occurred). Donors skewed white British and female; clonal diversity was possibly underestimated.

The repertoire was sequenced with immunoSEQ multiplex PCR; TCRdb's copy has only in-frame clones and lacks some. The sample contains about 150,000 clones, 85% to 95% of which appear only once. V shed 2 bases and J shed 3 bases, with 7 bases lying between them. The CDR3 length is 13 residues. The chain employs TRBV12-3 or TRBV12-4 and TRBJ2-5; D gene ambiguous. Sequenced here: peripheral blood, sampled on day 0 of AZD1222 vaccination. This receptor was obtained from an adult in good health. CDR3 in DNA: TGTGCCAGCAGTTTAAGTATGGAAGAGACCCAGTACTTC. Its protein product is CASSLSMEETQYF.